The clone carrying this TCR beta chain was counted many times. Its antigen remains unknown. CDR1 and CDR2 from the germline V gene are MGHRA and YSYEKL. The V and J ends lost 0 bases and 3 bases respectively, with 6 bases between them. The CDR3 consists of 14 residues. The data were obtained in a study of T cells after yellow fever vaccination. Each CDR3 protein gets one entry after TCRdb re-called the 5' RACE reads with MiXCR. Of about 340,000 distinct CDR3 sequences in the sample, 4% are singletons; the top ten hold less than 25%. Notes on the study in general: FACS-sorted repertoires might harbor abundant contaminating clonotypes from the bulk population.

The sample here was PBMCs, taken 5 days after the yellow fever booster vaccination. This chain links TRBV4-1 with TRBJ2-1; D ambiguous. The TCR sequence derives from a man younger than 30 who received the YFV17D yellow fever vaccine. CDR3 sequence: CASSQERHYNEQFF. CDR3 in DNA: TGCGCCAGCAGCCAAGAACGGCACTACAATGAGCAGTTCTTC.